The present T cell receptor (beta chain) was sequenced within a study of cytomegalovirus exposure and HLA in healthy donors. Study observations and caveats: Per published accounts, TCR beta sequences correctly predicted the HLA-A and HLA-B alleles of most subjects. It was in a later analysis that TCR association rates were seen to vary by HLA locus, highest for DRB1 and lowest for HLA-C. Common viral pathogens seemed to be connected with several of the most significant clusters, according to a later analysis.

The CDR3 has 15 residues. Trimming removed 5 bases from V and 4 bases from J; junction bases left unmatched: 7. Germline V gene data show CDR1 as SGHRS and CDR2 as YFSETQ. A note on this clone: Its antigen remains unidentified.

Use of 60 Vbeta and 13 Jbeta primers characterized the PCR. Libraries were prepared by immunoSEQ multiplex PCR; TCRdb keeps only in-frame clonotypes and omits some of them. The table has roughly 86,000 clones, around four fifths seen once. The receptor was derived from a man aged 45-65 years in good health and CMV-seropositive. The chain is built from TRBV5-1 and TRBJ2-3, with TRBD2 identical over 10 bases. Sequenced: PBMCs. The CDR3 bases are TGCGCCAGCAGTTTGAGCGGGGGGGTGGCAGATACGCAGTATTTT. Translating it yields CASSLSGGVADTQYF.